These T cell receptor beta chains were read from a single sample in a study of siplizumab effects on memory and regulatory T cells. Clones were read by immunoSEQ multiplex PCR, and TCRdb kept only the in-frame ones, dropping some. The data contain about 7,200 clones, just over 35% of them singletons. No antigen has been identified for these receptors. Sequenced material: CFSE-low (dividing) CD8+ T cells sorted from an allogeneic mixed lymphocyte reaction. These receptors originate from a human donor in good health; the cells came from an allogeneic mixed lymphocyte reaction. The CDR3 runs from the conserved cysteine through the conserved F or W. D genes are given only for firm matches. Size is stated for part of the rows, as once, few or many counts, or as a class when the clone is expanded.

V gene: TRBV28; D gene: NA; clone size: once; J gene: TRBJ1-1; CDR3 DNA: TGTGCCAGCAGTTTATATGGGACCAAATCTGAAGCTTTCTTT; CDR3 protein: CASSLYGTKSEAFF
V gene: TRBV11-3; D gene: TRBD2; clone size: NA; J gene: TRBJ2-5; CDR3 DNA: TGTGCCAGCAGCCCCAACCGGGAGGGGCACCAAGAGACCCAGTACTTC; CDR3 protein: CASSPNREGHQETQYF
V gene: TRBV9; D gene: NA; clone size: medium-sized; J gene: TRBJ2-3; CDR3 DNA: TGTGCCAGCAGCGTAGTCAGCACAGATACGCAGTATTTT; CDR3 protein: CASSVVSTDTQYF
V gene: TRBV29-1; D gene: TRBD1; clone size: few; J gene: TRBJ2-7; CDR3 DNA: TGCAGCGGCGCACGACAGGGTATCGACGAGCAGTACTTC; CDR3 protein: CSGARQGIDEQYF
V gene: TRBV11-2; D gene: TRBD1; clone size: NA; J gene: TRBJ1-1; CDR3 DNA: TGTGCCAGCAGCCAAGGCCGGGGACAGCTTGAAGCTTTCTTT; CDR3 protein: CASSQGRGQLEAFF
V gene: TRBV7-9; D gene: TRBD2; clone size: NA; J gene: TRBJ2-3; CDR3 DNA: TGTGCCAGCAGCGGAGTAGCGGGAGGGATGGACACAGATACGCAGTATTTT; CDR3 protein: CASSGVAGGMDTDTQYF
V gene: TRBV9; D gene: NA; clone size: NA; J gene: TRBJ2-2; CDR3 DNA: TGTGCCAGCAGCGTAGCTTCAGGGTCCACCGGGGAGCTGTTTTTT; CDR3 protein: CASSVASGSTGELFF
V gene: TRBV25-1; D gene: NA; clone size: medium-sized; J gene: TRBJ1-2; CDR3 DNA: TGTGCCAGCAGTGTAGGAGGGGTAAACGGCTACACCTTC; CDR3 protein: CASSVGGVNGYTF
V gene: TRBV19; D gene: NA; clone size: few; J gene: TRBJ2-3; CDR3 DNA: TGTGCCAGTAGTATAGTTATCGGGGCAGATACGCAGTATTTT; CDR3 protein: CASSIVIGADTQYF
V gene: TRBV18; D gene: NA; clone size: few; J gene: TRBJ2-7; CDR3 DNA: TGTGCCAGCTCACCTGGGACTTTAGTCAACGAGCAGTACTTC; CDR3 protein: CASSPGTLVNEQYF
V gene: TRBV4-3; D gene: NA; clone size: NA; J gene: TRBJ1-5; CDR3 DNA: TGCGCCAGCAGCCAAGGCGGGACTACGAGTGGTCAGCCCCAGCATTTT; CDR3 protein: CASSQGGTTSGQPQHF
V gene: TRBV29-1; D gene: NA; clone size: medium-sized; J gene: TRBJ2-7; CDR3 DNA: TGCAGCGTTGCTTCCGAGCAGTACTTC; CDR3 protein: CSVASEQYF
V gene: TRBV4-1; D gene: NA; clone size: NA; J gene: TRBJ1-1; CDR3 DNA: TGCGCCAGCAGCCAAGAGAACAGGGAGGGCACTGAAGCTTTCTTT; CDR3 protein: CASSQENREGTEAFF
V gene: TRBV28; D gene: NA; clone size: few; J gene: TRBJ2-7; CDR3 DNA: TGTGCCAGCAGTTCGTACTCAGGGCGGAGCTCCTACGAGCAGTACTTC; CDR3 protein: CASSSYSGRSSYEQYF
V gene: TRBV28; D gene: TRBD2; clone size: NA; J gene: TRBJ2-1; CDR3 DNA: TGTGCCAGCAGTCTTCTAGCGGGAGATAGCCGGTTCTTC; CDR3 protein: CASSLLAGDSRFF
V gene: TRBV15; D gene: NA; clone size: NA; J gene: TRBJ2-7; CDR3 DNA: TGTGCCACCAGCACCCGTCCCATAACCCACGAGCAGTACTTC; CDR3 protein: CATSTRPITHEQYF
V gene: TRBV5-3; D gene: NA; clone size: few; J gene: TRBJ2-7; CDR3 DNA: TGTGCCAGCAGCCAAAGACAGGACGAGCAGTACTTC; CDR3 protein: CASSQRQDEQYF
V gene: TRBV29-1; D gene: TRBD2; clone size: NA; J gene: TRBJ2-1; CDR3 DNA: TGCAGCGTTGTCCCCGTGGCTAGCGGGAGTGCTGAGCAGTTCTTC; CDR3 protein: CSVVPVASGSAEQFF
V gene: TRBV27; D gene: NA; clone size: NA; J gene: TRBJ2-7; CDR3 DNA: TGTGCCAACAGTATTTCAAGAACCTACGAGCAGTACTTC; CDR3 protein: CANSISRTYEQYF
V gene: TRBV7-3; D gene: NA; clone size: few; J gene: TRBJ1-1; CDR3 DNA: TGTGCCAGCAGCTTACACCCAGGGGACCCGGGGACTGAAGCTTTCTTT; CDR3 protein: CASSLHPGDPGTEAFF
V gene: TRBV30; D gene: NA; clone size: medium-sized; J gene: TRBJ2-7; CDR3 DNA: TGTGCCTGGAGTGTAGTTTCTTTTTTCGGCGAGCAGTACTTC; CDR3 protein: CAWSVVSFFGEQYF
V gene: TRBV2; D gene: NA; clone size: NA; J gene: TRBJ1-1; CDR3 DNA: TGTGCCAGCACAGGAGGAGGCCCATCCGAAGCTTTCTTT; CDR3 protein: CASTGGGPSEAFF
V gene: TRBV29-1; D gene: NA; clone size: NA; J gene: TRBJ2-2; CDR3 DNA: TGCAGCGTCGTGACTAGGACGGGTACGTCCGGGGAGCTGTTTTTT; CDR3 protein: CSVVTRTGTSGELFF
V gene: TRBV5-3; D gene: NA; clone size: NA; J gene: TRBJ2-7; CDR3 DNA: TGTGCCAGCAGTTACGACAGTTACGAGCAGTACTTC; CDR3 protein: CASSYDSYEQYF
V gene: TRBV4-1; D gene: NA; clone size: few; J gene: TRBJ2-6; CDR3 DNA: TGCGCCAGCAGCCATATAGGGGGGGCTGGGGCCAACGTCCTGACTTTC; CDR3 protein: CASSHIGGAGANVLTF
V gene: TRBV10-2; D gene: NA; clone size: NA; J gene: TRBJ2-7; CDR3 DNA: TGCGCCAGCAGCGGCCCAGGTTCGGACGAGCAGTACTTC; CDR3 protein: CASSGPGSDEQYF
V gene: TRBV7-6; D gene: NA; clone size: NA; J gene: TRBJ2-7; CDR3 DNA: TGTGCCAGCAGCTTAGCGATTGGGTCCGAGCAGTACTTC; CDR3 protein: CASSLAIGSEQYF
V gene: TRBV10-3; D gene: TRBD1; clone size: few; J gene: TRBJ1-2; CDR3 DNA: TGTGCCATCAGCCAGGGGGACGGCTACACCTTC; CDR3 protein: CAISQGDGYTF
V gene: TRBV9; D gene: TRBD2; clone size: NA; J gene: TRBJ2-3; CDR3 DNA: TGTGCCAGCAGCCCCTACGAGGCTAGCGGGATATATACGCAGTATTTT; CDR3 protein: CASSPYEASGIYTQYF
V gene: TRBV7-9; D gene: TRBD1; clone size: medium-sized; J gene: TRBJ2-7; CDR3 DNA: TGTGCCAGCGACCGGACAGGGTCCTACGAGCAGTACTTC; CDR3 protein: CASDRTGSYEQYF
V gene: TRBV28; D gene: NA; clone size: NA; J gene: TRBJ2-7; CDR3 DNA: TGTGCCAGCAGTTTTGTGGCCCCAGGGTCAACTCAACAGGGCTACGAGCAGTACTTC; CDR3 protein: CASSFVAPGSTQQGYEQYF
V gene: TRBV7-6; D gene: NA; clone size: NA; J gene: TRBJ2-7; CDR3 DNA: TGTGCCAGCAGCTTAATCCCACGGGACGAGCAGTACTTC; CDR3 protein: CASSLIPRDEQYF
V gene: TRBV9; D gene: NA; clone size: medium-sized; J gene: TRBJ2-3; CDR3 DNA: TGTGCCAGCAGCACAGCGGGCTCCACAGATACGCAGTATTTT; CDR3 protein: CASSTAGSTDTQYF
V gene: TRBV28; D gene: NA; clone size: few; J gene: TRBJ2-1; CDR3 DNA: TGTGCCAGCAGTTTTCGGAGGAGCTCCTACAATGAGCAGTTCTTC; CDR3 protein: CASSFRRSSYNEQFF
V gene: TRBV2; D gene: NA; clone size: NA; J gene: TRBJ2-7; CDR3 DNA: TGTGCCAGCAGTCCCCCGTCTAATTACGAGCAGTACTTC; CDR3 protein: CASSPPSNYEQYF
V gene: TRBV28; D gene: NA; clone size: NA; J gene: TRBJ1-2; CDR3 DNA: TGTGCCAGCAACCCGCCGGGCCCCCTGAACTATGGCTACACCTTC; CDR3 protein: CASNPPGPLNYGYTF
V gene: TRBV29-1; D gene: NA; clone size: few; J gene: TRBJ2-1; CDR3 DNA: TGCAGCGTTGACTGGGGGGCGGGCAATGAGCAGTTCTTC; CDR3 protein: CSVDWGAGNEQFF
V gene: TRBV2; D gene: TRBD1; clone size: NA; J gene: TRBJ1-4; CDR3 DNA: TGTGCCAGCAGTGGGGTCCAAGGACAGGGAAATGAAAAACTGTTTTTT; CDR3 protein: CASSGVQGQGNEKLFF
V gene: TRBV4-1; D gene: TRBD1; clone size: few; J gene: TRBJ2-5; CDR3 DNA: TGCGCCAGCAGCCAAACGGGACAGGACCAAGAGACCCAGTACTTC; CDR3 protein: CASSQTGQDQETQYF
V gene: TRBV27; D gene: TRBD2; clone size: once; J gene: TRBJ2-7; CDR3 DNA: TGTGCCAGCGGGGGGGAGGGGCCCCCCTACGAGCAGTACTTC; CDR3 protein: CASGGEGPPYEQYF
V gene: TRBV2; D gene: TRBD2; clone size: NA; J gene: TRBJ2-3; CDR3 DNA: TGTGCCAGCAGTCATAGCGGGAGGGCCAAAGATACGCAGTATTTT; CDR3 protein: CASSHSGRAKDTQYF
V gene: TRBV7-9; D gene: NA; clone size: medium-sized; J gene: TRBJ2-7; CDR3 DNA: TGTGCCAGCAGCTTTTTAACGTCGGAGCAGTACTTC; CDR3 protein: CASSFLTSEQYF
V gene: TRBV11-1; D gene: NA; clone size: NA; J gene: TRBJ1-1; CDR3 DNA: TGTGCCAGCAGCTCCAGTTACACTGAAGCTTTCTTT; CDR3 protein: CASSSSYTEAFF
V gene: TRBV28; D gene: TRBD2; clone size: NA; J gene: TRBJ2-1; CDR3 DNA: TGTGCCAGCAGTTTATGGACTAGCGGGATCGATGAGCAGTTCTTC; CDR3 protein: CASSLWTSGIDEQFF
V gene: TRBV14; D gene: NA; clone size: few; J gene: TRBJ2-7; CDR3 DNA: TGTGCCAGCAGCGCCGGCAGCTCCTACGAGCAGTACTTC; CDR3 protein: CASSAGSSYEQYF
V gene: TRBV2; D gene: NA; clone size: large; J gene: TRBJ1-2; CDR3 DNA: TGTGCCAGCACCATAGTCGACAGCGCCGCGGATGGCTACACCTTC; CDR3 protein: CASTIVDSAADGYTF
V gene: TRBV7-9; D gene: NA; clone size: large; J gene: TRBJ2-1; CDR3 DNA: TGTGCCAGCAGCTTAGCAGGAGAGGGAGTAACGGACAATGAGCAGTTCTTC; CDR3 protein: CASSLAGEGVTDNEQFF
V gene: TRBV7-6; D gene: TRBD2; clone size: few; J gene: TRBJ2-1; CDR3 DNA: TGTGCCAGCAGCTCGGGACTAGCTAGTGGTGAGCAGTTCTTC; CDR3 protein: CASSSGLASGEQFF
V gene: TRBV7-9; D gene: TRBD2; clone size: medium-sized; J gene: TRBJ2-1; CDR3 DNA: TGTGCCAGCAGCGCAGCCGGGACTAGCTCCTACAATGAGCAGTTCTTC; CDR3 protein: CASSAAGTSSYNEQFF
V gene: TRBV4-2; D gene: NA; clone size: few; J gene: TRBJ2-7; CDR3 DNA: TGTGCCAGCAGCCAAGCCTGGGCAGACGAGCAGTACTTC; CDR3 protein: CASSQAWADEQYF
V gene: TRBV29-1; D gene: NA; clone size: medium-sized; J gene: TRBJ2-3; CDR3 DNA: TGCAGCGTTGTCATGCTTTCCCGGCTATCGGATACGCAGTATTTT; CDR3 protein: CSVVMLSRLSDTQYF
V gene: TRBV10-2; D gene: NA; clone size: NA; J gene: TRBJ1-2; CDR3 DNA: TGCGCCAGCACCCAGTCAACCTTTCTTTATGGCTACACCTTC; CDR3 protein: CASTQSTFLYGYTF
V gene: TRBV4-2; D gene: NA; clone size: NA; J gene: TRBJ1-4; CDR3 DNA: TGTGCCAGCAGCCTTTGGAGGGGTGAAAAACTGTTTTTT; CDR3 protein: CASSLWRGEKLFF
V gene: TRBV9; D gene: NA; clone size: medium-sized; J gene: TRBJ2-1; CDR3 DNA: TGTGCCAGCAGCCCCACGGGATCCTACAATGAGCAGTTCTTC; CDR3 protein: CASSPTGSYNEQFF